These 23 T cell receptor beta chains came from one sample sequenced in a study of blood T cell repertoires in COVID-19. Sequenced by immunoSEQ multiplex PCR; TCRdb stores in-frame clones only, minus some. The table records 350,000 or so clones, about 90% of them present only once. The sequenced material came from peripheral blood. The receptors here all came from a man aged 18-30 years with active or convalescent COVID-19.

The chain couples TRBV19 to TRBJ2-2; 12 bases are a match to TRBD1. CDR3 length equals 16 residues. Germline trimming cut 7 bases from V and 7 bases from J; bases unmatched to any gene: 10. Germline V gives CDR1 LNHDA, CDR2 SQIVND (reference sequence). The CDR3 DNA sequence: TGTGCCAGTACCCCTACCGGGACAGGGGGCGTCGGGGAGCTGTTTTTT. It is translated as CASTPTGTGGVGELFF.

Comments on this clone: Other DNA sequences in this sample translate to the same CDR3. This rearrangement joins TRBV6-5 to TRBJ1-1; 7 bases are a match to TRBD1. This CDR3 spans 15 amino acids. In germline, CDR1 is MNHEY, CDR2 SVGAGI. The V and J ends lost 2 bases and 0 bases, in that order; junction bases with no gene match: 3. The CDR3 loop is CASSYLGQMNTEAFF. The CDR3 region has the DNA TGTGCCAGCAGTTACCTGGGACAGATGAACACTGAAGCTTTCTTT.

The chain couples TRBV7-2 to TRBJ1-2; the D gene is possibly TRBD1 (5 bases). V was cut by 1 base and J by 6 bases, with 15 bases left in between. The germline V gene encodes CDR1 SGHTA and CDR2 FQGNSA. This CDR3 comprises 15 residues. The CDR3 DNA reads TGTGCCAGCAGCTTAGTTTTCTCGGGGGAGGATGGCTACACCTTC. Encoded protein: CASSLVFSGEDGYTF.

The chain joins TRBV9 to TRBJ1-1; D is unclear. The V end lost 0 bases, the J end lost 5 bases, and 14 bases lay between the germline ends. Germline V gene sequence: CDR1 SGDLS, CDR2 YYNGEE. The CDR3 covers 15 residues. The CDR3 here is CASSVDSQTRTEAFF. The CDR3 DNA reads TGTGCCAGCAGCGTAGACAGTCAAACCAGAACTGAAGCTTTCTTT. Variable domain in full (rest from reference TRBV9 and TRBJ1-1): DSGVTQTPKHLITATGQRVTLRCSPRSGDLSVYWYQQSLDQGLQFLIQYYNGEERAKGNILERFSAQQFPDLHSELNLSSLELGDSALYFCASSVDSQTRTEAFFGQGTRLTVV.

This sequence joins TRBV3-1 (or the pseudogene TRBV3-2) and TRBJ1-1, with 10 bases aligning to TRBD1. The CDR3 runs 15 residues. The J segment lost 4 bases and the V segment lost 6 bases, leaving 8 bases of the junction unmatched. Germline loops: CDR1 LGHDT, CDR2 YNNKEL (reference sequence). The CDR3 sequence: CASSRTGTGVTEAFF. CDR3 DNA: TGTGCCAGCAGTCGAACCGGGACAGGGGTCACTGAAGCTTTCTTT.

The CDR3 DNA is TGTGCCAGCAGCCCCGGACGGACTAACAATCAGCCCCAGCATTTT. It yields the protein CASSPGRTNNQPQHF. V gene TRBV3-1 (or the pseudogene TRBV3-2) combines with J gene TRBJ1-5; D gene uncertain. The CDR3 spans 15 residues. CDR1 is LGHDT, CDR2 YNNKEL, per germline (reference sequence). Trimming took 4 bases from V and 3 from J, leaving 13 bases between them.

The chain uses TRBV6-2 or TRBV6-3 and TRBJ2-7; D is perhaps TRBD2 (5 bases). This CDR3 is 13 amino acids long. V dropped 5 bases and J dropped 6 bases, with 14 bases sitting between them. Germline loops: CDR1 MNHEY, CDR2 SVGEGT. This chain's CDR3 is CASSRPGIAEQYF. The CDR3 region has the DNA TGTGCCAGCAGTCGGCCCGGGATTGCCGAGCAGTACTTC.

The rearrangement links TRBV7-6 to TRBJ1-1; no clear D. Germline loops: CDR1 SGHVS, CDR2 FNYEAQ. The CDR3 contains 15 residues. V was clipped by 1 base and J by 4 bases, with 13 bases between them. In DNA form, the CDR3 reads TGTGCCAGCAGCTTAGAAAGGGAGGTCGGCACTGAAGCTTTCTTT. It yields the protein CASSLEREVGTEAFF.

The J gene is TRBJ2-7, the V gene TRBV5-1; D is unresolved. Germline V gene lookup returns CDR1 SGHRS and CDR2 YFSETQ. There are 15 residues in the CDR3. Trimming took off 0 bases at V and 3 bases at J, with 13 bases between the two ends. This chain's CDR3 is CASSLVVSAVYEQYF. For the CDR3, the DNA is TGCGCCAGCAGCTTGGTTGTTTCCGCAGTCTACGAGCAGTACTTC.

The chain couples TRBV18 to TRBJ1-4; TRBD1 agrees at 8 bases. This CDR3 is built from 15 residues. V dropped 3 bases and J dropped 6; count of bases not matched to a gene: 6. CDR1 KGHSH and CDR2 LQKENI come from the germline V gene. DNA of the CDR3: TGTGCCAGCTCACCGTCAGGGGGCGGAGATGAAAAACTGTTTTTT. This gives the protein CASSPSGGGDEKLFF.

The chain has TRBV6-5 and TRBJ1-2, with 8 bases matching TRBD1. The germline gives CDR1 MNHEY, CDR2 SVGAGI. The ends lost 4 bases at V and 0 bases at J; junction bases unmatched: 4. The CDR3 is made up of 15 amino acids. CDR3 loop: CASSWGQDPNYGYTF. The CDR3 DNA sequence: TGTGCCAGCAGTTGGGGACAGGACCCTAACTATGGCTACACCTTC.

The chain has TRBV9 and TRBJ2-7, with 7 positions matching TRBD1. CDR3 length: 15 amino acids. With V trimmed by 3 bases and J by 1 base, 7 bases remained unmatched. CDR1 is SGDLS, CDR2 YYNGEE, per germline. CDR3 DNA: TGTGCCAGCAGCGCTGGGACAGCCTTTTCCTACGAGCAGTACTTC. Protein sequence: CASSAGTAFSYEQYF.

The CDR3 DNA reads TGCGCCAGCAGCGGAGGACAGGGGAAGAACACTGAAGCTTTCTTT. This sequence encodes CASSGGQGKNTEAFF. The chain couples TRBV5-1 to TRBJ1-1, with TRBD1 identical over 9 bases. In germline, CDR1 is SGHRS, CDR2 YFSETQ. The CDR3 is 15 amino acids. Germline trimming cut 4 bases from V and 1 base from J; bases unmatched to any gene: 5.

Only a few counts were recorded for this clone. V usage is TRBV7-2 and J usage is TRBJ1-2; 8 positions agree with TRBD1. Germline V gene data show CDR1 as SGHTA and CDR2 as FQGNSA. There are 15 residues in the CDR3. V lost 1 base to trimming and J lost 1 base; unmatched junction nucleotides: 2. The chain's CDR3 is CASSLVQGGNYGYTF. CDR3 nucleotide sequence: TGTGCCAGCAGCTTAGTACAGGGGGGTAACTATGGCTACACCTTC.

Turning to this clone: The sample contains more than one DNA sequence encoding this CDR3. The genes are TRBV6-2 or TRBV6-3 and TRBJ2-5; 7 bases line up with TRBD1. This CDR3 is built from 14 residues. Germline trimming cut 6 bases from V and 1 base from J; bases unmatched to any gene: 5. Germline V gene sequence: CDR1 MNHEY, CDR2 SVGEGT. The CDR3 loop reads CASSRDSIQETQYF. CDR3 coding DNA: TGTGCCAGCAGCCGGGACAGCATCCAAGAGACCCAGTACTTC.

The gene calls are TRBV4-2 and TRBJ2-7, with 9 bases fitting TRBD1. The CDR3 is made up of 14 amino acids. Germline values: CDR1 LGHNA, CDR2 YNFKEQ. V shed 1 base and J 4 bases; nucleotides not matched to a gene: 2. In DNA form, the CDR3 reads TGTGCCAGCAGCCAAGTGGACAGGGGTTACGAGCAGTACTTC. It translates to CASSQVDRGYEQYF.

The rearrangement joins TRBV6-5 to TRBJ2-5; 8 bases align to TRBD2. This CDR3 has 16 residues. Germline V gene sequence: CDR1 MNHEY, CDR2 SVGAGI. The ends lost 0 bases at V and 5 bases at J; junction bases unmatched: 8. The CDR3 DNA sequence: TGTGCCAGCAGTTACTCGCATAGCGGGGCCCGGGAGACCCAGTACTTC. Protein sequence: CASSYSHSGARETQYF.

The chain links TRBV5-1 to TRBJ1-1, with D possibly matching TRBD1 (5 bases). Between the trimmed V and J ends, which lost 4 bases and 3 bases, there was a span of 13 bases. Germline V gene sequence: CDR1 SGHRS, CDR2 YFSETQ. This CDR3 spans 14 amino acids. CDR3 DNA sequence: TGCGCCAGCAGCCTCCGGCCGGGGGACACTGAAGCTTTCTTT. Translated, it gives CASSLRPGDTEAFF. Filled out from reference TRBV5-1 and TRBJ1-1, the complete variable domain reads KAGVTQTPRYLIKTRGQQVTLSCSPISGHRSVSWYQQTPGQGLQFLFEYFSETQRNKGNFPGRFSGRQFSNSRSEMNVSTLELGDSALYLCASSLRPGDTEAFFGQGTRLTVV.

The chain joins TRBV6-5 to TRBJ1-2, with 9 bases aligning to TRBD1. The junction had 1 base not matched to a gene; V was cut back by 5 bases and J by 3 bases. CDR3 size: 13 residues. In germline, CDR1 is MNHEY, CDR2 SVGAGI. The DNA for the CDR3 is TGTGCCAGCAGTAGGACAGGGGACTATGGCTACACCTTC. Its protein is CASSRTGDYGYTF.

The chain recombines TRBV28 with TRBJ1-1; TRBD1 matches 9 bases. CDR1 MDHEN and CDR2 SYDVKM come from the germline V gene. Losses at the gene ends were 6 bases for V and 1 base for J; bases not matched to a gene: 6. The CDR3 is made up of 15 amino acids. CDR3 coding DNA: TGTGCCAGCAGCCTCCCGGGACAGGGGAACACTGAAGCTTTCTTT. This codes for CASSLPGQGNTEAFF.

V is TRBV4-2 and J is TRBJ1-5, with TRBD1 identical over 7 bases. The CDR3 is made up of 14 amino acids. V lost 10 bases and J lost 3; bases outside the gene matches: 9. From germline, CDR1 is LGHNA and CDR2 YNFKEQ. CDR3 residues: CATQKQGNNQPQHF. In DNA, the CDR3 is TGTGCCACCCAGAAACAGGGGAACAATCAGCCCCAGCATTTT.

Regarding this clone: This specimen includes other DNA sequences encoding the same CDR3. This chain joins TRBV24-1 and TRBJ1-2; 8 nucleotides match TRBD1. The germline V gene has CDR1 KGHDR and CDR2 SFDVKD. This CDR3 spans 14 amino acids. Trimming cost V 3 bases and J 5 bases; bases outside gene matches: 4. The CDR3 loop reads CATSDPGQGYGYTF. For the CDR3, the DNA is TGTGCCACCAGTGATCCAGGACAGGGTTATGGCTACACCTTC.

V and J are TRBV16 and TRBJ1-2, with 7 bases aligning to TRBD1. The CDR3 contains 15 residues. J lost 5 bases, V lost 0 bases, and 6 bases had no gene match. Per germline, CDR1 KGHSY and CDR2 FQNENV. CDR3 bases: TGTGCCAGCAGCCAATCCGAGGGGGCTCAATATGGCTACACCTTC. Amino acid sequence: CASSQSEGAQYGYTF.